These 2 T cell receptor beta chains were sequenced from one sample in a study of blood T cell repertoires in COVID-19. Data came from immunoSEQ multiplex PCR; TCRdb stores just in-frame clones and leaves some out. The repertoire consists of over 350,000 clones, with just under 90% occurring once and the leading ten covering approximately 10%. The sequenced material came from PBMCs or T cells enriched from blood (not recorded which). The receptors stem from a woman aged 50 to 65 who had recovered from COVID-19.

V usage is TRBV9 and J usage is TRBJ1-6; 9 positions agree with TRBD1. CDR1 and CDR2 (germline): SGDLS, YYNGEE. Germline trimming cut 4 bases from V and 9 bases from J; bases unmatched to any gene: 5. This CDR3 is built from 14 residues. The CDR3 DNA reads as TGTGCCAGCAGCTCCGGGACAGGGAGTTCACCCCTCCACTTT. This translates into CASSSGTGSSPLHF. Complete variable domain (other parts from reference TRBV9 and TRBJ1-6): DSGVTQTPKHLITATGQRVTLRCSPRSGDLSVYWYQQSLDQGLQFLIQYYNGEERAKGNILERFSAQQFPDLHSELNLSSLELGDSALYFCASSSGTGSSPLHFGNGTRLTVT.

This clone has only one observation. The chain uses TRBV5-1 and TRBJ2-7; 9 bases are a match to TRBD1. This CDR3 is built from 15 residues. Germline V gene sequence: CDR1 SGHRS, CDR2 YFSETQ. J gave up 7 bases and V 2 bases, and 10 bases lay outside the gene matches. CDR3: CASSFGTGIRQEQYF. The CDR3 DNA is TGCGCCAGCAGCTTTGGGACAGGGATACGTCAGGAGCAGTACTTC.